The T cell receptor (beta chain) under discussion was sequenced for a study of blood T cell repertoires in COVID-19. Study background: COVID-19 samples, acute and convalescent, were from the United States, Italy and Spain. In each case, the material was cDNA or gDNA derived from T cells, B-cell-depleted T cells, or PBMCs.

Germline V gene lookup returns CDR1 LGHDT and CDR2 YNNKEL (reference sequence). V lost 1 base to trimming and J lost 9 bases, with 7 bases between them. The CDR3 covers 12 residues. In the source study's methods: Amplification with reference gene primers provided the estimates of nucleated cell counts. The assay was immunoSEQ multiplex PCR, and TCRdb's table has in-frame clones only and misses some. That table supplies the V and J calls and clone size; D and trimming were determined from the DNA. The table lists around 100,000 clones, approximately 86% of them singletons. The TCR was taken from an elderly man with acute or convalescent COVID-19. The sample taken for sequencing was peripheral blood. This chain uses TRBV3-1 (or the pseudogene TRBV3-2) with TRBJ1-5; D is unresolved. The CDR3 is CASSQGYGPQHF. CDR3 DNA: TGTGCCAGCAGCCAAGGATACGGGCCCCAGCATTTT.